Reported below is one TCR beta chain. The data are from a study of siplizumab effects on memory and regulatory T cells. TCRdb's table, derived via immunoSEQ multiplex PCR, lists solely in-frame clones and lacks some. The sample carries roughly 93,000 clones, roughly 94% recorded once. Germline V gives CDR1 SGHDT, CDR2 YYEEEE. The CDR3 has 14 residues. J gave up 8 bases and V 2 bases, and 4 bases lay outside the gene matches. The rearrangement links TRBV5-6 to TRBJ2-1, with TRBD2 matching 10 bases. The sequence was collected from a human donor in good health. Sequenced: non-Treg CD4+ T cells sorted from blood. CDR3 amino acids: CASSLTSGNYEQFF. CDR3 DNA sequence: TGTGCCAGCAGCTTAACTAGCGGGAACTATGAGCAGTTCTTC. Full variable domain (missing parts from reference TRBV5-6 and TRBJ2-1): DAGVTQSPTHLIKTRGQQVTLRCSPKSGHDTVSWYQQALGQGPQFIFQYYEEEERQRGNFPDRFSGHQFPNYSSELNVNALLLGDSALYLCASSLTSGNYEQFFGPGTRLTVL.